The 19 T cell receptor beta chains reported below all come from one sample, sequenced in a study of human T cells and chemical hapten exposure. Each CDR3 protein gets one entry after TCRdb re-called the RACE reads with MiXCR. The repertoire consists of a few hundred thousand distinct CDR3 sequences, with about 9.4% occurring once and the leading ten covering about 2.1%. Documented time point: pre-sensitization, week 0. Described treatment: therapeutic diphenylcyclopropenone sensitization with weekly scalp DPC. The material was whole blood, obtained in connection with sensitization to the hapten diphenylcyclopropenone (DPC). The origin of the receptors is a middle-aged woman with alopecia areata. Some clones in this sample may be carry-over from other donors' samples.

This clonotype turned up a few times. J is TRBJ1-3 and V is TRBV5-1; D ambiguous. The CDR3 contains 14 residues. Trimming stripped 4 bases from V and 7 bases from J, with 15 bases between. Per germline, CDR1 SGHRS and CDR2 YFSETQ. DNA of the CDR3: TGCGCCAGCAGCGATGTGAGTGGTACCAACACCATATATTTT. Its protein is CASSDVSGTNTIYF.

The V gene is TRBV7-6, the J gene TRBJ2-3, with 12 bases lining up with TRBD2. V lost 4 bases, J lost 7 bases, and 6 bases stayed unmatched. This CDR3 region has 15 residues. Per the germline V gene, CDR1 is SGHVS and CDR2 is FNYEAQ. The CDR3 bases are TGTGCCAGCAGCTCGCTAGCGGGAGGGCTTAATACGCAGTATTTT. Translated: CASSSLAGGLNTQYF.

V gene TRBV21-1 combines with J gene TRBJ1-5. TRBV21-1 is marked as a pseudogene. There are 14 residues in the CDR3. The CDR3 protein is CASSKAGSNQPQHF. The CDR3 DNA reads TGTGCCAGCAGCAAAGCTGGGAGCAATCAGCCCCAGCATTTT.

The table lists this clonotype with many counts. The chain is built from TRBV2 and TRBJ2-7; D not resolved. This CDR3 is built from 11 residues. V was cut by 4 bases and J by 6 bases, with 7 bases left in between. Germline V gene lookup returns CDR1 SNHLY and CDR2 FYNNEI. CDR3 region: CASSVVGEQYF. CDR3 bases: TGTGCCAGCAGTGTTGTGGGCGAGCAGTACTTC.

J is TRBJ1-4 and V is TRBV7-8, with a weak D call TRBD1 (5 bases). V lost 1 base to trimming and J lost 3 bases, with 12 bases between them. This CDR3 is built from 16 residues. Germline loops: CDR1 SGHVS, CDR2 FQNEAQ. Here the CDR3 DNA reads TGTGCCAGCAGCTTAGGACAGCGTAGGTCTAATGAAAAACTGTTTTTT. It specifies CASSLGQRRSNEKLFF.

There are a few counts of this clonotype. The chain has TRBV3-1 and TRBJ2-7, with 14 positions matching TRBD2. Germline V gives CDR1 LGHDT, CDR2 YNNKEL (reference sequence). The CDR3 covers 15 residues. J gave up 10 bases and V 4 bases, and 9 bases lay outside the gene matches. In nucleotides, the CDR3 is TGTGCCAGCAGCCGCACCCCGACTAGCGGGAGGGATCAGTACTTC. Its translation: CASSRTPTSGRDQYF.

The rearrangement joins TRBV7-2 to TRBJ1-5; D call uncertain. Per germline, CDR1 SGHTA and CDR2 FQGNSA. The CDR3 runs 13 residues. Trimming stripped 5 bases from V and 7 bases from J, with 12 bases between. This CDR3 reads CASSPDSEQPQHF. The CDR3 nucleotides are TGTGCCAGCAGCCCGGACTCGGAGCAGCCCCAGCATTTT.

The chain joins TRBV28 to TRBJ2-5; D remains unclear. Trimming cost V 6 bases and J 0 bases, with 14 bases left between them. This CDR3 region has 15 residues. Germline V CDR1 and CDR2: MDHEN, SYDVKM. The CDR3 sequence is CASSRIPAYQETQYF. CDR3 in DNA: TGTGCCAGCAGCCGTATCCCGGCGTACCAAGAGACCCAGTACTTC.

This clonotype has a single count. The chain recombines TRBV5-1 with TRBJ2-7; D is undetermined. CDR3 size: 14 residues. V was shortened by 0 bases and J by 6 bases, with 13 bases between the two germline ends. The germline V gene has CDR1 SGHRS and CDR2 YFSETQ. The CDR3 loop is CASSLGAAGFEQYF. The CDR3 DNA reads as TGCGCCAGCAGCTTGGGGGCGGCAGGCTTCGAGCAGTACTTC.

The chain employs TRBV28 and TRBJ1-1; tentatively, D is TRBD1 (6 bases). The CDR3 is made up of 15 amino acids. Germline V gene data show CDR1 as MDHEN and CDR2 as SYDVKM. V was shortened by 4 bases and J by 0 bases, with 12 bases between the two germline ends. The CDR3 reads CASSSGQLLNTEAFF. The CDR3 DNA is TGTGCCAGCAGTTCAGGACAGCTCCTGAACACTGAAGCTTTCTTT.

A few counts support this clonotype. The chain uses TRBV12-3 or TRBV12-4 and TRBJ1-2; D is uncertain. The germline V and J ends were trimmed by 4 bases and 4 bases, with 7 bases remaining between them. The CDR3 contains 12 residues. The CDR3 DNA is TGTGCCAGCAGTTCACTCTCCTATGGCTACACCTTC. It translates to CASSSLSYGYTF.

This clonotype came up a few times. DNA of the CDR3: TGTGCCAGCAGCCCTGGACTAGCGGGAGACCATACACAAGATACGCAGTATTTT. Translated: CASSPGLAGDHTQDTQYF. The chain carries TRBV7-6 and TRBJ2-3, with 13 bases that match TRBD2. The CDR3 is 18 residues long. CDR1 is SGHVS and CDR2 is FNYEAQ in the germline V gene. The trim removed 5 bases at V and 5 bases at J, leaving 13 bases unmatched.

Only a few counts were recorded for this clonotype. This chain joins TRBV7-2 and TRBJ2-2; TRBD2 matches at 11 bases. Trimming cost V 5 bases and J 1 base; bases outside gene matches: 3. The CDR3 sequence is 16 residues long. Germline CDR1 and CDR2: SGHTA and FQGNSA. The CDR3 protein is CASSRGLAGNTGELFF. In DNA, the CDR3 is TGTGCCAGCAGCCGTGGACTAGCGGGGAACACCGGGGAGCTGTTTTTT.

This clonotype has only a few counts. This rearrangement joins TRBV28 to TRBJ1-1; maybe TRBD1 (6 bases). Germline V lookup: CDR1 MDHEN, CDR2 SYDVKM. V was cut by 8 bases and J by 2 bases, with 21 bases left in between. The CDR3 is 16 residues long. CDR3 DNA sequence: TGTGCCAGCGGACTTTCGGGGGGCACGTTTAACACTGAAGCTTTCTTT. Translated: CASGLSGGTFNTEAFF.

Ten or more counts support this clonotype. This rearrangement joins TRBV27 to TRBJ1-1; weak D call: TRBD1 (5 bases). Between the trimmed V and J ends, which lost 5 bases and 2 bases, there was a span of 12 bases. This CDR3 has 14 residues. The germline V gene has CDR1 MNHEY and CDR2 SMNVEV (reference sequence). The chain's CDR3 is CASSRDLYNTEAFF. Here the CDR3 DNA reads TGTGCCAGCAGTCGGGACCTCTATAACACTGAAGCTTTCTTT.

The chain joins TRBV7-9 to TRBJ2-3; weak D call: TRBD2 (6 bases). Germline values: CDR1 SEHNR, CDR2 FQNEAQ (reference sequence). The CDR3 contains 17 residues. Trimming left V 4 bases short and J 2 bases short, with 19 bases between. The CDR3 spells CASSSTRTGLLTDTQYF. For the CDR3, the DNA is TGTGCCAGCAGCTCAACCCGGACGGGACTTCTCACAGATACGCAGTATTTT.

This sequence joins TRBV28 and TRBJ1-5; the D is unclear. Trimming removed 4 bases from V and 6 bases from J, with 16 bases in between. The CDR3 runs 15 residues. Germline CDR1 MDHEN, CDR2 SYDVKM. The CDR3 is CASSSPTTGFQPQHF. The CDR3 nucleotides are TGTGCCAGCAGTTCGCCAACAACGGGGTTTCAGCCCCAGCATTTT.

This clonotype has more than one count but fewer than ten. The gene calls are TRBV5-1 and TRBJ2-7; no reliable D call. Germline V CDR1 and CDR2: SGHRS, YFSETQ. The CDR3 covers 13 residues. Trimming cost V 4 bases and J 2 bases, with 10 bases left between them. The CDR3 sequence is CASSQNYAYEQYF. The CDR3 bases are TGCGCCAGCAGCCAAAATTACGCCTACGAGCAGTACTTC.

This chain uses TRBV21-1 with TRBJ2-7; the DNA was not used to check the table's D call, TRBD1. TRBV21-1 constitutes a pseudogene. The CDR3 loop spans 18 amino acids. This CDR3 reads CASSPVFWRQYITYEQYF. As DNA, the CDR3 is TGTGCCAGCAGCCCCGTATTTTGGAGACAGTATATTACCTACGAGCAGTACTTC.